One TCR beta chain is described in this entry. Original processing notes: Estimation of nucleated cell counts relied on the amplification of reference gene primers. Clones were read by immunoSEQ multiplex PCR, and TCRdb kept only the in-frame ones, dropping some. V, J and clone size reflect that table, while D and trimming were determined from the DNA. Of tens of thousands of clones in the sample, around 80% were seen once. This sample was included in a study of blood T cell repertoires in COVID-19. At the level of the study: The United States, Italy and Spain provided the acute and convalescent COVID-19 samples. PBMCs, B-cell-depleted T cells, or T cells provided the cDNA or gDNA that made up the material.

The germline gives CDR1 SQVTM, CDR2 ANQGSEA. The CDR3 runs to 16 residues. V shed 5 bases and J 6 bases; nucleotides not matched to a gene: 15. Sequenced sample: peripheral blood. J is TRBJ1-2 and V is TRBV29-1; TRBD1 aligns across 10 bases. This sequence was found in an elderly woman with acute or convalescent COVID-19. The CDR3 bases are TGCAGCGTTTTACCGGGACAGGGGACTTATCGTGATGGCTACACCTTC. Residues: CSVLPGQGTYRDGYTF.